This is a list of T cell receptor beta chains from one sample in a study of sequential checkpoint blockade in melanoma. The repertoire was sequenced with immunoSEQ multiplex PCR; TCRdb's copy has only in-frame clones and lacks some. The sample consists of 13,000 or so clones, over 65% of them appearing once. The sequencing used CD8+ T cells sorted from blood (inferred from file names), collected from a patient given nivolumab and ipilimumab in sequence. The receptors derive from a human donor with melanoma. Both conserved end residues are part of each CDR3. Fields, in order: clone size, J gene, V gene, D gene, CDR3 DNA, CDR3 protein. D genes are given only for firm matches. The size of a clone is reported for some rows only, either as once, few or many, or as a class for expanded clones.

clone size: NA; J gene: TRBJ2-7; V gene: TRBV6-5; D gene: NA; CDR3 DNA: TGTGCCAGCAGTTTCGGAGACGAGCAGTACTTC; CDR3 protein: CASSFGDEQYF
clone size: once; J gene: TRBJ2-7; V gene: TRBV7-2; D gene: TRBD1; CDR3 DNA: TGTGCCAGCAGCGGAACAGGGGGGATTTGGTACGAGCAGTACTTC; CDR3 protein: CASSGTGGIWYEQYF
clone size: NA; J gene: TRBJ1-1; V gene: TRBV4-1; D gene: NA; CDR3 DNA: TGCGCCAGCAGCCAAGAGCCCGGAGGGAACACTGAAGCTTTCTTT; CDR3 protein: CASSQEPGGNTEAFF
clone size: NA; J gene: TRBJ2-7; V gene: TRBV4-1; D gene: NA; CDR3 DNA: TGCGCCAGCAGCCAAGTCACTACCTCCTACGAGCAGTACTTC; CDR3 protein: CASSQVTTSYEQYF
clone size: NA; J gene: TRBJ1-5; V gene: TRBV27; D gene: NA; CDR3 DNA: TGTGCCAGCAGTTTACAGGGCAGCGTTCAGCCCCAGCATTTT; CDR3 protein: CASSLQGSVQPQHF
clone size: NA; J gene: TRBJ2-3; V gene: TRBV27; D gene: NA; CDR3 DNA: TGTGCCAGCAGTCCAGGGACAGATACGCAGTATTTT; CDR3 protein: CASSPGTDTQYF
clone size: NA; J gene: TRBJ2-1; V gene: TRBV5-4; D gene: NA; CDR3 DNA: TGTGCCAGCAGCCCCCGGACAGACTACAATGAGCAGTTCTTC; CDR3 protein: CASSPRTDYNEQFF
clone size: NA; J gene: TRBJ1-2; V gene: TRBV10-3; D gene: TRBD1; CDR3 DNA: TGTGCCATCAGTTCGATTGGACAGGCGGTTCTGAACTATGGCTACACCTTC; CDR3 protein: CAISSIGQAVLNYGYTF
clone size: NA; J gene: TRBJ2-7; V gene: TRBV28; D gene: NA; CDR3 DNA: TGTGCCAGCAGTTTCTCGGGGGAGTGGGAGCAGTACTTC; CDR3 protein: CASSFSGEWEQYF
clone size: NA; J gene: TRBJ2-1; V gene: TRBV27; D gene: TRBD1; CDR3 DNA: TGTGCCAGCAGGTACAGGGGGCTGTACAATGAGCAGTTCTTC; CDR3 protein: CASRYRGLYNEQFF
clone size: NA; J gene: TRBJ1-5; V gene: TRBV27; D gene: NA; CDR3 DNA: TGTGCCAGCAGTTTAGGAGGGAGAGGTCAGCCCCAGCATTTT; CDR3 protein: CASSLGGRGQPQHF
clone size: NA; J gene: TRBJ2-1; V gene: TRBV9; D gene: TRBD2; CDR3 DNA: TGTGCCAGCAGCGCCACAAGTGCGGGAGGATTTTTTTCCCATGAGCAGTTCTTC; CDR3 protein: CASSATSAGGFFSHEQFF
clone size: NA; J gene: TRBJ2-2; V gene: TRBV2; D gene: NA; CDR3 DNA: TGTGCCAGCAGTTGGTCGACATCGTACACCGGGGAGCTGTTTTTT; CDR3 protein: CASSWSTSYTGELFF
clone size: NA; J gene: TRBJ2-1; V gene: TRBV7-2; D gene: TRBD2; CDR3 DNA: TGTGCCAGCAGCTTAGTGGCTAGCGGGGGAGGTGAGCAGTTCTTC; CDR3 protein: CASSLVASGGGEQFF
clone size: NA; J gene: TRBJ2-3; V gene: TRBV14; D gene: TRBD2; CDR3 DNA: TGTGCCAGCAGCCAAGATTCGTGGACTAGCGGGAGTGTAGATACGCAGTATTTT; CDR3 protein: CASSQDSWTSGSVDTQYF
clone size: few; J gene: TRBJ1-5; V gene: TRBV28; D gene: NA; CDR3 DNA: TGTGCCAGCAGTTCGGATCAGCCCCAGCATTTT; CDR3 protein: CASSSDQPQHF
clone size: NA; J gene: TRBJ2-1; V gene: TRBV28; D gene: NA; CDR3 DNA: TGTGCCAGCAGCCTAGAAACCAGCTCCTACAATGAGCAGTTCTTC; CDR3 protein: CASSLETSSYNEQFF
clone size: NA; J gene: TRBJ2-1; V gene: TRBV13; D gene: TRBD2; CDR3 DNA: TGTGCCAGCAGCTTATTAGCGGGGCAGTTCTTC; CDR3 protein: CASSLLAGQFF
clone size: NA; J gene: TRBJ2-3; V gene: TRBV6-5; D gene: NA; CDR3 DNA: TGTGCCAGCCGTGCAGTCGGCACAGATACGCAGTATTTT; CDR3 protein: CASRAVGTDTQYF
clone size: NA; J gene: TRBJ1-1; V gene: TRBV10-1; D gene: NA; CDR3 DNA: TGCGCCAGCAGTTTGACTATGAACACTGAAGCTTTCTTT; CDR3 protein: CASSLTMNTEAFF
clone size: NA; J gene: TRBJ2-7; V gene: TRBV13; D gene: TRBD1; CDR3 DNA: TGTGCCAGCAGCTCGAGGACAGGGGGCGCTTCGAGCCACGAGCAGTACTTC; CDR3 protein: CASSSRTGGASSHEQYF
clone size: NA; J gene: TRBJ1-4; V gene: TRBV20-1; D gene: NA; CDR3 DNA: TGCAGTGGAGAGTTTAATGAAAAACTGTTTTTT; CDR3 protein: CSGEFNEKLFF
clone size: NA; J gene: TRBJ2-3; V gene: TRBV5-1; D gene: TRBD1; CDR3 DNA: TGCGCCAGCAGCTTGGTGTCAGGGGGCCCAGATACGCAGTATTTT; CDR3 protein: CASSLVSGGPDTQYF
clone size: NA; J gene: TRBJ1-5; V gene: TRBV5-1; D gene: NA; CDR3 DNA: TGCGCCAGCAGCCTCCAGGGGAGCAATCAGCCCCAGCATTTT; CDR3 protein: CASSLQGSNQPQHF
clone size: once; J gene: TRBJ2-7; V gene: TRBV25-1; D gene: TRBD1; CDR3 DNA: TGTGCCAGCAGTGATAGTGGGACAGCCCCGTACGAGCAGTACTTC; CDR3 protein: CASSDSGTAPYEQYF
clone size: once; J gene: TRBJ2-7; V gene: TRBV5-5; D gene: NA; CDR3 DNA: TGTGCCAGCAGCTTGGCGGGTTTGGGTTCCTACGAGCAGTACTTC; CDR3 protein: CASSLAGLGSYEQYF
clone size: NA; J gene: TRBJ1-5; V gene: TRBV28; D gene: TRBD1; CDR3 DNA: TGTGCCAGCAGCCCTGGGACAGGGCTATATCAGCCCCAGCATTTT; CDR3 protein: CASSPGTGLYQPQHF
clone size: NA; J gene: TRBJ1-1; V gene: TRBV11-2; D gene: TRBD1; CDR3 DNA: TGTGCCAGCAGCCGGGGACAGGGACCCCCCTTGACTGCTTTCTTT; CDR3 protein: CASSRGQGPPLTAFF
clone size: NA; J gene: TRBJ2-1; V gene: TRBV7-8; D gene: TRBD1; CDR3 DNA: TGTGCCAGCACCGAAGGGGGACAGTTGTACAATGAGCAGTTCTTC; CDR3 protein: CASTEGGQLYNEQFF
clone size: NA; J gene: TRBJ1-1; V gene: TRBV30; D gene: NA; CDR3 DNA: TGTGCCTGGAGTATCCCTGACAGCGTGACCACTGAAGCTTTCTTT; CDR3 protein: CAWSIPDSVTTEAFF
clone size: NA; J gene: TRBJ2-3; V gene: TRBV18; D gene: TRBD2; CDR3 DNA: TGTGCCAGCTCACCACCAGCGGGGCTGGATACGCAGTATTTT; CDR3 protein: CASSPPAGLDTQYF
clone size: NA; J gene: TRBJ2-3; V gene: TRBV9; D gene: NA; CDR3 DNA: TGTGCCAGCAGCGATATACAGGCCGTCACAGATACGCAGTATTTT; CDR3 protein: CASSDIQAVTDTQYF
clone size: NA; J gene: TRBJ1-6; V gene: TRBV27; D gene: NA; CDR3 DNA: TGTGCCAGCAGTTTCACAGGGATAGCAGGCCTCCACTTT; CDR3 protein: CASSFTGIAGLHF
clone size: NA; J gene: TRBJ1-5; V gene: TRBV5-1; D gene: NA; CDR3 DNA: TGCGCCAGCAGCTTGGGGGGGCAGGGTAACCAGCCCCAGCATTTT; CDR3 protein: CASSLGGQGNQPQHF
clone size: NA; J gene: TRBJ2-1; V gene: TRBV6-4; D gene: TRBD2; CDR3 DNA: TGTGCCAGCAGTGGACTAGCGGGGGGTACGGATGAGCAGTTCTTC; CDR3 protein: CASSGLAGGTDEQFF
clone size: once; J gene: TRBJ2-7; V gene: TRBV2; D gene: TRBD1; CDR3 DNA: TGTGCCAGCAGTGAGAGCCCCGGACAGGGGGTAACCTACGAGCAGTACTTC; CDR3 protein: CASSESPGQGVTYEQYF
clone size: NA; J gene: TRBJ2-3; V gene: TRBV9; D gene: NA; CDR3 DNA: TGTGCCAGCGGCGTAGCGGCTAGCCTCACAGATACGCAGTATTTT; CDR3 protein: CASGVAASLTDTQYF
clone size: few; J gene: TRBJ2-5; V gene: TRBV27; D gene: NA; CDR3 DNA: TGTGCCAGCAGTTTAGGTTTCGGGGGATACCTCCAAGAGACCCAGTACTTC; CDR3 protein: CASSLGFGGYLQETQYF
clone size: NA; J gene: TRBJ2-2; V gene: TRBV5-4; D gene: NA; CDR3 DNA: TGTGCCAGCAGCTTGGGACAGGAAAACACCGGGGAGCTGTTTTTT; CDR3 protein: CASSLGQENTGELFF
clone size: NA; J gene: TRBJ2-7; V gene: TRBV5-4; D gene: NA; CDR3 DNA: TGTGCCAGCAGCTTCGGGGTAGGCGCCTACGAGCAGTACTTC; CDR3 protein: CASSFGVGAYEQYF
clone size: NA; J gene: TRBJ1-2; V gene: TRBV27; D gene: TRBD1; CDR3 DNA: TGTGCCAGCAGCTGGACAGGAACGTATGGCTACACCTTC; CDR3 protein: CASSWTGTYGYTF
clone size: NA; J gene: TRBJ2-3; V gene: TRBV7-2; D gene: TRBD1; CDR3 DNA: TGTGCCAGCAGCCTAGGACAGGGCACCACTAGCACAGATACGCAGTATTTT; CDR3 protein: CASSLGQGTTSTDTQYF
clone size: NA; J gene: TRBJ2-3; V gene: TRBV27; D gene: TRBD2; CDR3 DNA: TGTGCCAGCAGTTTCTCTGTCCCGGGACTAGCCGGGGGGGCAGATACGCAGTATTTT; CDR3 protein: CASSFSVPGLAGGADTQYF
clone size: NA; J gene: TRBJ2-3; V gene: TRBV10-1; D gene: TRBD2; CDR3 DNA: TGCGCCAGCAGTGAGTCTACTAGCGGGGGGGATACGCAGTATTTT; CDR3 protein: CASSESTSGGDTQYF
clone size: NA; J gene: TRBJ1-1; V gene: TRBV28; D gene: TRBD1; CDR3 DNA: TGTGCTGGGGCAGGGGGTGGATGGAACACTGAAGCTTTCTTT; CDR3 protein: CAGAGGGWNTEAFF
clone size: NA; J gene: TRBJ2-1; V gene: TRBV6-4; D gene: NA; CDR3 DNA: TGTGCCAGCAGTGGAACGGGAGAGGTGGATGAGCAGTTCTTC; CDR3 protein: CASSGTGEVDEQFF
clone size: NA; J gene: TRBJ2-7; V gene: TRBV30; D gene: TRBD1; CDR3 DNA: TGTGCCTGGAGCAGAGTCGGGACAGGGGAGTACGAGCAGTACTTC; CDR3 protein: CAWSRVGTGEYEQYF
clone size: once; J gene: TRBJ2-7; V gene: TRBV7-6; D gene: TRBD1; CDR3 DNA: TGTGCCAGCAGCTTAGAAGGGGACAGACTCTACGAGCAGTACTTC; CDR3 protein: CASSLEGDRLYEQYF
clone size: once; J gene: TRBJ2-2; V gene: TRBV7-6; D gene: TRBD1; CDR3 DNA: TGTGCCAGCAGCCCCGACCCGGGACAGGGGAACACCGGGGAGCTGTTTTTT; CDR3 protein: CASSPDPGQGNTGELFF
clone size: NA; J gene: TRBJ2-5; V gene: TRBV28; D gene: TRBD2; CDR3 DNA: TGTGCCAGCAGGGACCGACTAGCGGGAGGGGAGGAGACCCAGTACTTC; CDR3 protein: CASRDRLAGGEETQYF
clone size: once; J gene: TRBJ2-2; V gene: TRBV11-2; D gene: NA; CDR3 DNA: TGTGCCAGCAGCTTAGATCCGGGCACCGGGGAGCTGTTTTTT; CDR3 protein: CASSLDPGTGELFF
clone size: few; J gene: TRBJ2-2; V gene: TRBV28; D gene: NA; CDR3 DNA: TGTGCCAGCAGTTTAATCTATCCGGGGTCCAACACCGGGGAGCTGTTTTTT; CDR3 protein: CASSLIYPGSNTGELFF